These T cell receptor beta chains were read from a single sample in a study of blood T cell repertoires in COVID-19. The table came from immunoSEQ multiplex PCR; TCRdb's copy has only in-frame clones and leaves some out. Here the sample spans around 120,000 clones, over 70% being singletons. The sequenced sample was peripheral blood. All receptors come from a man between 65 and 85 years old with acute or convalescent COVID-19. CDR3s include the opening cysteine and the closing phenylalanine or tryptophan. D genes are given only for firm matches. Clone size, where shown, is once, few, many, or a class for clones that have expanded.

DNA: TGTGCCACCAGCAGAGAATTGGGGGGTACTAATGAAAAACTGTTTTTT
CDR3: CATSRELGGTNEKLFF
V: TRBV15
J: TRBJ1-4
D: .
size: once

DNA: TGTGCCAGCAGTAGAGCAGAGACTAATGAGCAGTTCTTC
CDR3: CASSRAETNEQFF
V: TRBV7-3
J: TRBJ2-1
D: .
size: .

DNA: TGTGCCAGCCGACAGGTCCTGAACACTGAAGCTTTCTTT
CDR3: CASRQVLNTEAFF
V: TRBV5-4
J: TRBJ1-1
D: .
size: .

DNA: TGCAGTGCTAGTAAGGGGCCCAGCTCCTACGAGCAGTACTTC
CDR3: CSASKGPSSYEQYF
V: TRBV20-1
J: TRBJ2-7
D: .
size: once

DNA: TGTGCCAGCAGCCAAGATCGCTACAATGAGCAGTTCTTC
CDR3: CASSQDRYNEQFF
V: TRBV3-1/TRBV3-2
J: TRBJ2-1
D: .
size: once

DNA: TGTGCCAGCAGCTTAGTGGGACAGAAGTACGAGCAGTACTTC
CDR3: CASSLVGQKYEQYF
V: TRBV7-9
J: TRBJ2-7
D: TRBD1
size: .

DNA: TGTGCCAGCAGCCCCGGGACTAGCGGGTACACAGATACGCAGTATTTT
CDR3: CASSPGTSGYTDTQYF
V: TRBV4-2
J: TRBJ2-3
D: TRBD2
size: .

DNA: TGTGCCAGAAGCCCTCAAGGGACAGAGAATCAGCCCCAGCATTTT
CDR3: CARSPQGTENQPQHF
V: TRBV5-3
J: TRBJ1-5
D: TRBD1
size: .

DNA: TGTGCCAGCAGTTACTCCGGGACAAAGCAGTTCTTC
CDR3: CASSYSGTKQFF
V: TRBV6-5
J: TRBJ2-1
D: .
size: .

DNA: TGTGCCAGCAGCGTCCAGGGACAGGGGGCCACTGAAGCTTTCTTT
CDR3: CASSVQGQGATEAFF
V: TRBV9
J: TRBJ1-1
D: TRBD1
size: few

DNA: TGCAGTGCTAGTCAGCGGAGCACAGATACGCAGTATTTT
CDR3: CSASQRSTDTQYF
V: TRBV20-1
J: TRBJ2-3
D: .
size: .

DNA: TGTGCCAGCGGGAAACTAGCAACTAATGAAAAACTGTTTTTT
CDR3: CASGKLATNEKLFF
V: TRBV4-2
J: TRBJ1-4
D: .
size: once

DNA: TGTGCCAGCAGCTTAGTGGCCAGGGGGCACCGGCAGCCCCAGCATTTT
CDR3: CASSLVARGHRQPQHF
V: TRBV7-8
J: TRBJ1-5
D: TRBD1
size: .

DNA: TGTGCCAGCTCACCATCAGGGGAGACCCAGTACTTC
CDR3: CASSPSGETQYF
V: TRBV18
J: TRBJ2-5
D: .
size: .

DNA: TGCGCCAGCAGCCCGCGACCGGAGGGCACAGATACGCAGTATTTT
CDR3: CASSPRPEGTDTQYF
V: TRBV5-1
J: TRBJ2-3
D: .
size: .

DNA: TGCGCCAGCAGCCAAGATAGGAGTAGCGGCGATCCCTACGAGCAGTACTTC
CDR3: CASSQDRSSGDPYEQYF
V: TRBV4-1
J: TRBJ2-7
D: .
size: .

DNA: TGTGCCAGCAGCCAAGGGCCAGGGGGAAGGGACACTGAAGCTTTCTTT
CDR3: CASSQGPGGRDTEAFF
V: TRBV3-1/TRBV3-2
J: TRBJ1-1
D: TRBD1
size: .

DNA: TGTGCCACCAGTGTTGTGACAGGTGCCCAATACGAGCAGTACTTC
CDR3: CATSVVTGAQYEQYF
V: TRBV24-1
J: TRBJ2-7
D: .
size: .

DNA: TGTGCCACCAGTGTCGGGGACAGGGTAGGCACAGATACGCAGTATTTT
CDR3: CATSVGDRVGTDTQYF
V: TRBV24-1
J: TRBJ2-3
D: TRBD1
size: .

DNA: TGTGCCAGCAGTTACCCTGACGGGGGGGGCTGGACTGAAGCTTTCTTT
CDR3: CASSYPDGGGWTEAFF
V: TRBV6-2/TRBV6-3
J: TRBJ1-1
D: .
size: .

DNA: TGTGCCAGCAGCCCACAGGGGGCAATTGAAGCTTTCTTT
CDR3: CASSPQGAIEAFF
V: TRBV5-6
J: TRBJ1-1
D: TRBD1
size: .

DNA: TGTGCCAGCAGTTTGGGGGACAGTTATTCACCCCTCCACTTT
CDR3: CASSLGDSYSPLHF
V: TRBV28
J: TRBJ1-6
D: TRBD1
size: .

DNA: TGTGCCAGCAGCTCCCCCCCGCAGGGTCCGTATGGCTACACCTTC
CDR3: CASSSPPQGPYGYTF
V: TRBV7-8
J: TRBJ1-2
D: .
size: .

DNA: TGCGCCAGCAGCATGTCCCCTAGCACAGATACGCAGTATTTT
CDR3: CASSMSPSTDTQYF
V: TRBV5-1
J: TRBJ2-3
D: .
size: .

DNA: TGTGCCACCAGTGATTTCTTAGCGGGGGCGGGGAATGAGCAGTTCTTC
CDR3: CATSDFLAGAGNEQFF
V: TRBV24-1
J: TRBJ2-1
D: TRBD2
size: .

DNA: TGTGCCAGTAGTACCCAGGCTAACTATGGCTACACCTTC
CDR3: CASSTQANYGYTF
V: TRBV19
J: TRBJ1-2
D: .
size: .

DNA: TGTGCCAGCAGCCCACAGCTATCTAACTATGGCTACACCTTC
CDR3: CASSPQLSNYGYTF
V: TRBV9
J: TRBJ1-2
D: .
size: .

DNA: TGTGCCAGCTCACCCTCTATGTGGGGGGGGCCTCGGGAGCTGTTTTTT
CDR3: CASSPSMWGGPRELFF
V: TRBV18
J: TRBJ2-2
D: .
size: .

DNA: TGTGCCACCAGCAGAGCACCTTCGGGACATGCGGGAAACACCATATATTTT
CDR3: CATSRAPSGHAGNTIYF
V: TRBV15
J: TRBJ1-3
D: .
size: once

DNA: TGTGCCAGCAGCTCTGGACAGGGAGCTGGAAACACCATATATTTT
CDR3: CASSSGQGAGNTIYF
V: TRBV11-3
J: TRBJ1-3
D: TRBD1
size: .

DNA: TGTGCCAGCAGTTCCCGTCGGCGAGGAGCCGATACGCAGTATTTT
CDR3: CASSSRRRGADTQYF
V: TRBV6-2/TRBV6-3
J: TRBJ2-3
D: .
size: .

DNA: TGTGCCAGCTCACCTCGGACTAGCGGATACAATGAGCAGTTCTTC
CDR3: CASSPRTSGYNEQFF
V: TRBV18
J: TRBJ2-1
D: TRBD2
size: .

DNA: TGTGCCAGCAGTTACCCTAGTGGCACCACTGAAGCTTTCTTT
CDR3: CASSYPSGTTEAFF
V: TRBV6-2/TRBV6-3
J: TRBJ1-1
D: .
size: many

DNA: TGTGCCAGTAGTATAGGTCAGGTTTCTGACACTGAAGCTTTCTTT
CDR3: CASSIGQVSDTEAFF
V: TRBV19
J: TRBJ1-1
D: .
size: few

DNA: TGTGCCAGCAGCCCGAGAGCCATGAACACTGAAGCTTTCTTT
CDR3: CASSPRAMNTEAFF
V: TRBV11-2
J: TRBJ1-1
D: .
size: .

DNA: TGTGCCAGCAGCTTAGTTAGGACAGTTAATGAAAAACTGTTTTTT
CDR3: CASSLVRTVNEKLFF
V: TRBV7-2
J: TRBJ1-4
D: .
size: .

DNA: TGTGCCAGCAGTGAAATACAGGGAGTTTATGGCTACACCTTC
CDR3: CASSEIQGVYGYTF
V: TRBV2
J: TRBJ1-2
D: .
size: .

DNA: TGTGCCAGCAGCCTAGGGACAGGGGGCGCGGGCGGGGAGCTGTTTTTT
CDR3: CASSLGTGGAGGELFF
V: TRBV9
J: TRBJ2-2
D: TRBD1
size: .

DNA: TGTGCCAGCAGTAGACCGGGACTAGTAGATACGCAGTATTTT
CDR3: CASSRPGLVDTQYF
V: TRBV27
J: TRBJ2-3
D: TRBD2
size: once

DNA: TGCGCCAGCAGCCCATACTCCCCCACACCGGGACAGACGCCGATGAACACTGAAGCTTTCTTT
CDR3: CASSPYSPTPGQTPMNTEAFF
V: TRBV5-1
J: TRBJ1-1
D: TRBD1
size: once

DNA: TGTGCCAGTCGGCGTACCAGGGGGCAGCGTTCTACTAATGAAAAACTGTTTTTT
CDR3: CASRRTRGQRSTNEKLFF
V: TRBV21-1
J: TRBJ1-4
D: .
size: few

DNA: TGTGCCAGCAGGGCCGACAGGGGGTACAGCTCCTACGAGCAGTACTTC
CDR3: CASRADRGYSSYEQYF
V: TRBV2
J: TRBJ2-7
D: TRBD1
size: .

DNA: TGTGCCAGTAGTATAGAAACACAGCCGAACACTGAAGCTTTCTTT
CDR3: CASSIETQPNTEAFF
V: TRBV19
J: TRBJ1-1
D: .
size: .

DNA: TGTGCCAGCAGCTTAGATGGGACAGCTAATAACTATGGCTACACCTTC
CDR3: CASSLDGTANNYGYTF
V: TRBV11-3
J: TRBJ1-2
D: TRBD1
size: .

DNA: TGTGCCAGCAGCTTAGAATCCGGGACAGACTATGGCTACACCTTC
CDR3: CASSLESGTDYGYTF
V: TRBV7-2
J: TRBJ1-2
D: TRBD1
size: .

DNA: TGTGCCAGCAGTTTAGTGGAGGTCGGCTACACCTTC
CDR3: CASSLVEVGYTF
V: TRBV28
J: TRBJ1-2
D: .
size: .